This T cell receptor (beta chain) derives from a study of blood T cell repertoires in COVID-19. Study details: Samples representing acute and convalescent COVID-19 were sourced from the United States, Italy and Spain.

The V and J ends lost 6 bases and 2 bases, in that order; junction bases with no gene match: 9. This CDR3 has 15 amino acids. The germline gives CDR1 LNHDA, CDR2 SQIVND (reference sequence). In the original analysis: Using reference gene primer amplification, nucleated cell counts were estimated. The method was immunoSEQ multiplex PCR; TCRdb's version includes in-frame clones alone and lacks a portion of them. V and J calls and clone size are those listed in that table; D and trimming were worked out from the DNA. Among approximately 14,000 clones listed, 75% to 90% were seen once. The sequence came from a human donor in a cohort sampled during active COVID-19. The chain couples TRBV19 to TRBJ2-5, with 7 bases aligning to TRBD2. The sample taken for sequencing was peripheral blood. CDR3 amino acids: CASRPGGGRQETQYF. CDR3 coding DNA: TGTGCCAGTAGGCCGGGGGGAGGCCGTCAAGAGACCCAGTACTTC.